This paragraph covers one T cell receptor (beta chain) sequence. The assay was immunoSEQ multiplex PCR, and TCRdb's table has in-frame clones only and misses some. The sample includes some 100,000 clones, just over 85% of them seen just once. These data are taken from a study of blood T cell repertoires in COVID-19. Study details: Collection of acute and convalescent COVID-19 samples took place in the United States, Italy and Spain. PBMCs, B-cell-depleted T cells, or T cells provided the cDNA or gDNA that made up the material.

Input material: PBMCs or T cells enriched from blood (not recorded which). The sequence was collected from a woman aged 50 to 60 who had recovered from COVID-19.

The CDR3 DNA sequence: TGTGCCACCAGTGAGGACAGGGGAATCGGAGTTGGCTACACCTTC. This codes for CATSEDRGIGVGYTF. This rearrangement joins TRBV24-1 to TRBJ1-2, with TRBD1 matching over 9 bases. Germline V lookup: CDR1 KGHDR, CDR2 SFDVKD. Trimming removed 4 bases from V and 7 bases from J; junction bases left unmatched: 9. This CDR3 contains 15 residues.